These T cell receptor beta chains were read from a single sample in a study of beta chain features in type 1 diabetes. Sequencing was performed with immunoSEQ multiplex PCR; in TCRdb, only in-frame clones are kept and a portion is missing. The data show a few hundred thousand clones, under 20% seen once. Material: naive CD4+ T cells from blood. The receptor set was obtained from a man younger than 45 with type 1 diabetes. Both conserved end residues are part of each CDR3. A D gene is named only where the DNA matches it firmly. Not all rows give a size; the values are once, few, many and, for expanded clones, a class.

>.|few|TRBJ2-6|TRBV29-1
TGCAGCGTTAGGTCCGGGGCCAACGTCCTGACTTTC
CSVRSGANVLTF
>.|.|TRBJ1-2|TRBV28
TGTGCCAGCTTCCCCGGGACTCCCGGATTTAACTATGGCTACACCTTC
CASFPGTPGFNYGYTF
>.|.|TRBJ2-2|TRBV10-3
TGTGCCATCAGTGAAAGGGACCTTCCGCCCGGGGAGCTGTTTTTT
CAISERDLPPGELFF
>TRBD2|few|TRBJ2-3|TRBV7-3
TGTGCCAGCAGCCAAGGACTAGCGGGAATAGATACGCAGTATTTT
CASSQGLAGIDTQYF
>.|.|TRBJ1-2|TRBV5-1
TGCGCCAGCAGGGAGGGATTTACGCCCTATGGCTACACCTTC
CASREGFTPYGYTF
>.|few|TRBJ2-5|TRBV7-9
TGTGCCAGCAGCTTACCTAGCCAGGGACGAGAGACCCAGTACTTC
CASSLPSQGRETQYF
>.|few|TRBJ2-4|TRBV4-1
TGCGCCAGCAGCCAAGAAGGAGGGGACATTCAGTACTTC
CASSQEGGDIQYF
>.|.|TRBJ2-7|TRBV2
TGTGCCAGCAGTTCGGGACGGGACTCCTACGAGCAGTACTTC
CASSSGRDSYEQYF
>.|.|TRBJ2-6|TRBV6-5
TGTGCCAGCAGCAGGGTTGGGGCCAACGTCCTGACTTTC
CASSRVGANVLTF
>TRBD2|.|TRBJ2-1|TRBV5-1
TGCGCCAGCACCCCTGGGGGGGTAGCGGGAGGTGAGCAGTTCTTC
CASTPGGVAGGEQFF
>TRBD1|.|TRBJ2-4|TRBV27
TGTGCCAGCAGTGCGGACAGGGCGATAGCCAAAAACATTCAGTACTTC
CASSADRAIAKNIQYF
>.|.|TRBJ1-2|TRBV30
TGTGCCTCAACCCGGGGAGCTAACTATGGCTACACCTTC
CASTRGANYGYTF
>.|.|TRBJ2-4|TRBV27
TGTGCCAGCAGCACCTTTGGGGGAAGTTGGTCCGCCAAAAACATTCAGTACTTC
CASSTFGGSWSAKNIQYF
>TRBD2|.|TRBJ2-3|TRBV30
TGTGCCTGGAGACTTTGGGAGGGAACAGATACGCAGTATTTT
CAWRLWEGTDTQYF
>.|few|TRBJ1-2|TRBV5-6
TGTGCCAGCAGCTTAAGGGATCCTCGTGGCTACACCTTC
CASSLRDPRGYTF
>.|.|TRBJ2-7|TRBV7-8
TGTGCCAGCAGCTCCTTGACACAACTAGACTCCTACGAGCAGTACTTC
CASSSLTQLDSYEQYF
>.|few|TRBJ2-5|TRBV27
TGTGCCAGCAGCAACAGTGGTCTGGAGACCCAGTACTTC
CASSNSGLETQYF
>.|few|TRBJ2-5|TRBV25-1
TGTGCCAGCAGTGAATATAGGGGGATGGGTGAGACCCAGTACTTC
CASSEYRGMGETQYF
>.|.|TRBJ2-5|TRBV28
TGTGCCAGCAGAGTGTCGAGGGAGACCCAGTACTTC
CASRVSRETQYF
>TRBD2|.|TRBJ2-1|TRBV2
TGTGCCAGCAGTGAAGCGTGGACTAGGGGCTCGTTCTTC
CASSEAWTRGSFF
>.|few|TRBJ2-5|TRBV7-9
TGTGCCAGCAGCTTCGTCTGGGCTGGGGAGACCCAGTACTTC
CASSFVWAGETQYF